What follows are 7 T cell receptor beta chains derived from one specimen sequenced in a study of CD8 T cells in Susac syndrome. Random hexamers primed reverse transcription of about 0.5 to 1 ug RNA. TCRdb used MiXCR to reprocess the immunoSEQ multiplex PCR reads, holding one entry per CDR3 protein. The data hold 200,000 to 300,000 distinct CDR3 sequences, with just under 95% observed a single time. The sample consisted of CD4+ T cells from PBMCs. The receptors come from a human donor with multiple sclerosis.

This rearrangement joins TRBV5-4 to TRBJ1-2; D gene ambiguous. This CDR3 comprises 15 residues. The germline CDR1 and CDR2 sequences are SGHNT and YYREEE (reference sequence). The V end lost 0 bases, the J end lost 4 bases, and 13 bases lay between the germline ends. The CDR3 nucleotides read TGTGCCAGCAGCTTGGTGCTGGGCGAGGCCTATGGCTACACCTTC. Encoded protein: CASSLVLGEAYGYTF.

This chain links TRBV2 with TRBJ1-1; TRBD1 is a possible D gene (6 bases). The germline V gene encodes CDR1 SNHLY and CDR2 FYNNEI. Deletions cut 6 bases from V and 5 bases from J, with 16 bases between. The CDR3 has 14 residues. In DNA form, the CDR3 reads TGTGCCAGCAGAGACCAGGGGCCCTCGACTGAAGCTTTCTTT. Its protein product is CASRDQGPSTEAFF.

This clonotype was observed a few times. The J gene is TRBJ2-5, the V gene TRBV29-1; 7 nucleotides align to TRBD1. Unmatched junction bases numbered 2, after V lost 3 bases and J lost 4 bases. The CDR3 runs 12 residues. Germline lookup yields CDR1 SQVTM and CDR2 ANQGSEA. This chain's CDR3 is CSVDEGAETQYF. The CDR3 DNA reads TGCAGCGTTGATGAGGGGGCAGAGACCCAGTACTTC.

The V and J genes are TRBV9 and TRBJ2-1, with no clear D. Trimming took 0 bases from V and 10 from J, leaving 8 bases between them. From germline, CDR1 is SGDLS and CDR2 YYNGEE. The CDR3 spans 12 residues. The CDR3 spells CASSVGWEEQFF. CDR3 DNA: TGTGCCAGCAGCGTAGGGTGGGAAGAGCAGTTCTTC.

CDR3 residues: CASSIFAAGGSNQPQHF. For the CDR3, the DNA is TGTGCCAGTAGTATTTTTGCGGCAGGGGGATCCAATCAGCCCCAGCATTTT. The chain has TRBV19 and TRBJ1-5, with 7 positions matching TRBD1. Germline loops: CDR1 LNHDA, CDR2 SQIVND (reference sequence). V dropped 3 bases and J dropped 3; count of bases not matched to a gene: 11. The CDR3 consists of 17 residues.

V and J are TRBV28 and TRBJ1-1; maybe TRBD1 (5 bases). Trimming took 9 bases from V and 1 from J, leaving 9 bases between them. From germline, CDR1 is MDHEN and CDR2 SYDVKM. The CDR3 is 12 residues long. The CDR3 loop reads CASRTGNTEAFF. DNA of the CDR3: TGTGCCAGTCGTACAGGGAACACTGAAGCTTTCTTT.

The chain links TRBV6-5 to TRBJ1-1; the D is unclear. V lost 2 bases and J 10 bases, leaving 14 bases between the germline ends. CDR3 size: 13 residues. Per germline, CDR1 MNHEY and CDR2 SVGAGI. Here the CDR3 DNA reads TGTGCCAGCAGTTACGATGGGTTTCTAGGAGCTTTCTTT. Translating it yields CASSYDGFLGAFF.